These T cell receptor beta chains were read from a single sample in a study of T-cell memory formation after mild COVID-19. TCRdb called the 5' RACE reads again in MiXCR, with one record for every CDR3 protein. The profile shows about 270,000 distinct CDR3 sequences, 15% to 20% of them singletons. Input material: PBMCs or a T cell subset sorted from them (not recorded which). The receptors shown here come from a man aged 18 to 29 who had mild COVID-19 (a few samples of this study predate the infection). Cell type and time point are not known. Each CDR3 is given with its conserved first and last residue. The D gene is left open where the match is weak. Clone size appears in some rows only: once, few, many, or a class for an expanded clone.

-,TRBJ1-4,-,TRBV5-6,TGTGCCAGCAGCTTCAATCGCGGCAATAATGAAAAACTGTTTTTT,CASSFNRGNNEKLFF
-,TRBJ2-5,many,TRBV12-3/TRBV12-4,TGTGCCAGCAGGCCCTACAGGGACGGAGAGACCCAGTACTTC,CASRPYRDGETQYF
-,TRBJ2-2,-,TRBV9,TGTGCCAGCAGCGTGGACAGTAACACCGGGGAGCTGTTTTTT,CASSVDSNTGELFF
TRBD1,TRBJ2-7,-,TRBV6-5,TGTGCCAGCAGCTCGACAGGGCACTACGAGCAGTACTTC,CASSSTGHYEQYF
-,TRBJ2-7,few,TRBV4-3,TGCGCCAGCAGCCAAGATTACGGCGGCTACGAGCAGTACTTC,CASSQDYGGYEQYF
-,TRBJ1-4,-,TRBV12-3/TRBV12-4,TGTGCCAGCAGCCTCGGGGGGCGAGAGGAAAAACTGTTTTTT,CASSLGGREEKLFF
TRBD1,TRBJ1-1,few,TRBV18,TGTGCCAGCTCAATACAGGGGGCTTACACTGAAGCTTTCTTT,CASSIQGAYTEAFF
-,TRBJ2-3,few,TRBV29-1,TGCAGCGTTGATGGATCTACAGATACGCAGTATTTT,CSVDGSTDTQYF
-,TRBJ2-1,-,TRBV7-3,TGTGCCAGCAGCTCCAAGGGGCAGGGAAACAATGAGCAGTTCTTC,CASSSKGQGNNEQFF
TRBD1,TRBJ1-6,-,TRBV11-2,TGTGCCAGCAGCCACGACAGGGGTTCACCCCTCCACTTT,CASSHDRGSPLHF
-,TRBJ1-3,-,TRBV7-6,TGTGCCAGCAGCGGGGAAGGTTGGGGAAACACCATATATTTT,CASSGEGWGNTIYF
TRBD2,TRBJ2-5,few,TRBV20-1,TGCAGTGCCAAGAGAGGTTACGGGGGGGAGACCCAGTACTTC,CSAKRGYGGETQYF
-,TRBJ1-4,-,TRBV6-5,TGTGCCAGCAGTTACGGGGGGCTGCGGGAAAAACTGTTTTTT,CASSYGGLREKLFF
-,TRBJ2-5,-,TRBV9,TGTGCCAGCAGCGTATACGGGGGTGGGCAAGAGACCCAGTACTTC,CASSVYGGGQETQYF
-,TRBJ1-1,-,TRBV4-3,TGCGCCAGCAGCCAAGATCGGGCACCCGAAGCTTTCTTT,CASSQDRAPEAFF
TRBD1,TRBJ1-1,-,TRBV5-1,TGCGCCAGCAGCTTGGATGGGACAGGGGACAGGTTGGACACTGAAGCTTTCTTT,CASSLDGTGDRLDTEAFF
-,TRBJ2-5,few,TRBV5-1,TGCGCCAGCAGCTTGGCCGGGCAGTACCAAGAGACCCAGTACTTC,CASSLAGQYQETQYF
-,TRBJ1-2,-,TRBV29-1,TGCAGCGTTGGCCTCCGACGGGAGTCTGGCTACACCTTC,CSVGLRRESGYTF
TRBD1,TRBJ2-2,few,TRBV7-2,TGTGCCAGCAGCGGGGACAGGGCGGCCACCGGGGAGCTGTTTTTT,CASSGDRAATGELFF
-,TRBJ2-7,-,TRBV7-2,TGTGCCAGCAGCTTTGACCGGGGCCGCGAGCAGTACTTC,CASSFDRGREQYF
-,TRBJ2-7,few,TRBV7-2,TGTGCCAGCAGCCATTCAGGTTACTACGAGCAGTACTTC,CASSHSGYYEQYF
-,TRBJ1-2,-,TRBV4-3,TGCGCCAGCAGCCAAGATTATCGACTCGCTAACTATGGCTACACCTTC,CASSQDYRLANYGYTF
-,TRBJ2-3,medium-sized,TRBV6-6,TGTGCCAGCAGTTATACCTCCGGAGGACAGCGTCTCACAGATACGCAGTATTTT,CASSYTSGGQRLTDTQYF
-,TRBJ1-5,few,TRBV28,TGTGCCTCAGAGGGGGAGGATCGGGTCAGTCAGCCCCAGCATTTT,CASEGEDRVSQPQHF
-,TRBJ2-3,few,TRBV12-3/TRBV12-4,TGTGCCAGCAGTTTAGCTTGGGATACGCAGTATTTT,CASSLAWDTQYF
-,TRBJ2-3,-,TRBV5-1,TGCGCCAGCAGCGAATACGACAGGTACACAGATACGCAGTATTTT,CASSEYDRYTDTQYF
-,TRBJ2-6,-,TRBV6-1,TGTGCCAGCAGTGAATGGACCACTGGGGCCAACGTCCTGACTTTC,CASSEWTTGANVLTF
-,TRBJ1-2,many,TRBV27,TGTGCCAGCAGTTTACAAGCGCGGGGCCCGGAGGGCTACACCTTC,CASSLQARGPEGYTF